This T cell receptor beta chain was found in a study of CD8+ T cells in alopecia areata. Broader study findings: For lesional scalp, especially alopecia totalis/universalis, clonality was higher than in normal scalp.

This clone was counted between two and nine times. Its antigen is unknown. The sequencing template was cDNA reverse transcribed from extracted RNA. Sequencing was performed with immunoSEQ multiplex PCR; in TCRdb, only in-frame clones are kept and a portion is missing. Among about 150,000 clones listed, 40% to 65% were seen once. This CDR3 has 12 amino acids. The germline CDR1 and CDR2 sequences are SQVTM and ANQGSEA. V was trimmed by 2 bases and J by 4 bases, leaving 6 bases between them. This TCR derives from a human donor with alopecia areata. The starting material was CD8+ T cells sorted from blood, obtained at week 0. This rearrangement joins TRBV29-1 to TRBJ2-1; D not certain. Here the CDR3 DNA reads TGCAGCGTTGAACTCCGTTACAATGAGCAGTTCTTC. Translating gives CSVELRYNEQFF.